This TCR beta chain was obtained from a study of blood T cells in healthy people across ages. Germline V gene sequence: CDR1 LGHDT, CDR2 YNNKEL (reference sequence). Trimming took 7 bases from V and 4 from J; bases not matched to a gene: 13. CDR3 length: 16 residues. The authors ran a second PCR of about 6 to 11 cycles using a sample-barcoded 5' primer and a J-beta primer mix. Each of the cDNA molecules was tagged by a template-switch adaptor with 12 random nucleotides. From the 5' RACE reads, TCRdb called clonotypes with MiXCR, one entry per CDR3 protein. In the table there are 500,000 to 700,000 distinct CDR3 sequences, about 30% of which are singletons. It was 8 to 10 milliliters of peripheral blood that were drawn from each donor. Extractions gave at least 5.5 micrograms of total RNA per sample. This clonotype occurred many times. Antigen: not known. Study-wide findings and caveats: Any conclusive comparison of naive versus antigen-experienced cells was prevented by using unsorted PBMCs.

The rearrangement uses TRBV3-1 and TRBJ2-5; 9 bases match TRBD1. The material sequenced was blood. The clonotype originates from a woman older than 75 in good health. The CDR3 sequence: CASTSPGTGKGETQYF. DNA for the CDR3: TGTGCCAGCACATCTCCCGGGACAGGGAAAGGAGAGACCCAGTACTTC.